This T cell receptor beta chain was recovered during a study of T cells in Graves' hyperthyroidism and ophthalmopathy. The CDR3 totals 14 residues. Germline V gives CDR1 KGHSH, CDR2 LQKENI. V dropped 0 bases and J dropped 9 bases, with 11 bases sitting between them. It was RNA transcripts that yielded the amplified TCR beta CDR3 regions. The HTBI set primed first-round TCR CDR3 RT-PCR. TCRdb analysed the multiplex PCR reads with MiXCR anew, one entry per CDR3 protein. The repertoire holds hundreds of thousands of distinct CDR3 sequences, with 13% to 15% as singletons. This clonotype was detected many times. Its antigen remains unidentified. Pregnant or lactating patients were excluded, as were those with uncontrolled infection or other autoimmune disease. The study, taken as a whole, reports: Researchers report that a 13 V-J model separated ophthalmopathy from stable hyperthyroidism.

This chain connects TRBV18 to TRBJ2-2, with D unclear. Specimen: blood. This TCR came from a woman aged 50 to 60 with Graves' ophthalmopathy. In nucleotides, the CDR3 is TGTGCCAGCTCACCACCGGCCCAGAGTTGGGAGCTGTTTTTT. Its protein is CASSPPAQSWELFF.